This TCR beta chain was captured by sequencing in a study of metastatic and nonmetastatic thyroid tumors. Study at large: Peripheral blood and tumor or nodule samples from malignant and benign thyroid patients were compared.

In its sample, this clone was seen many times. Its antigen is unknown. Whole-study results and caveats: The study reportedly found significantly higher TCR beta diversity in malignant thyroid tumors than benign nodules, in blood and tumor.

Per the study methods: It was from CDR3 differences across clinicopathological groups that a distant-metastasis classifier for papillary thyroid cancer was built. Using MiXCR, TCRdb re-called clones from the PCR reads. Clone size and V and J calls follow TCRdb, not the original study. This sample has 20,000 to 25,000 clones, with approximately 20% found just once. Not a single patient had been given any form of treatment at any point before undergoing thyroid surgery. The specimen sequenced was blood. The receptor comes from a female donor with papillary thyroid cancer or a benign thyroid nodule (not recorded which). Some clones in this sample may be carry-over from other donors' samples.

CDR3 in amino acids: CASSMTSNQPQHF. The CDR3 DNA follows: TGTGCCAGTAGTATGACAAGCAATCAGCCCCAGCATTTT. The chain is built from TRBV19 and TRBJ1-5, with unresolved D. V was cut by 3 bases and J by 1 base, with 4 bases left in between. Germline V gives CDR1 LNHDA, CDR2 SQIVND (reference sequence). This CDR3 has 13 amino acids.